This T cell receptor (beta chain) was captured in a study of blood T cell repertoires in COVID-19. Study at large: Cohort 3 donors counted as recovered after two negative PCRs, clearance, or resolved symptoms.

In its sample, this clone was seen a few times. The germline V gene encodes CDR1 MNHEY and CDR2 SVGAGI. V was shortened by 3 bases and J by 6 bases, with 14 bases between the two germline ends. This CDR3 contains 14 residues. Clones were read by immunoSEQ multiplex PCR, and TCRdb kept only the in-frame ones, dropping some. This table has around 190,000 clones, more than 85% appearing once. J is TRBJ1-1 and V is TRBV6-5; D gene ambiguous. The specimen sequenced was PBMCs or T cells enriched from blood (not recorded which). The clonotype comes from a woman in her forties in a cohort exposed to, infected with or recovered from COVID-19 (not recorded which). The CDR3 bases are TGTGCCAGCAGTTATCTTCGGGTAAGCGCTGAAGCTTTCTTT. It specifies CASSYLRVSAEAFF.